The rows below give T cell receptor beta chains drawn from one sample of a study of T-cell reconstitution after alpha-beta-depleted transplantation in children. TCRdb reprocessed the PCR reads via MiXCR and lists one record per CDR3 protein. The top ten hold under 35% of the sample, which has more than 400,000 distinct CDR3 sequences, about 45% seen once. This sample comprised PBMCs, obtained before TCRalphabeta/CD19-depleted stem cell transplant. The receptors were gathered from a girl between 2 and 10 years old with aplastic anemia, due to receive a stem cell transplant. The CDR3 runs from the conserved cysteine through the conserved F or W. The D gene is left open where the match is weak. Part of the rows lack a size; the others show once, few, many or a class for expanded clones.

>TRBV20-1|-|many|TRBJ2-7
TGCAGTGCTACTGAAGACTCCAACGAGCAGTACTTC
CSATEDSNEQYF
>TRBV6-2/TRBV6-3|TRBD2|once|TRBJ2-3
TGTGCCAGCAGTCCTAGACTAGCGGTGACAGATACGCAGTATTTT
CASSPRLAVTDTQYF
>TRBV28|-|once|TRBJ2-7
TGTGCCAGCAGTTTGCGGCAGGCTAACCCATCCTACGAGCAGTACTTC
CASSLRQANPSYEQYF
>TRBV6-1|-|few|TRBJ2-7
TGTGCCACCCAAGGGACACCGCTCTACGAGCAGTACTTC
CATQGTPLYEQYF
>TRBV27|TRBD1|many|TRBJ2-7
TGTGCCAGCAGCCCCCGGGACAGGGGGGTCTACGAGCAGTACTTC
CASSPRDRGVYEQYF
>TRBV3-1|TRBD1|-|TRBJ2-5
TGTGCCAGCAGCTTGGGACAGACTACCCAGTACTTC
CASSLGQTTQYF
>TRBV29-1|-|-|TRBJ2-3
TGCAGCGTTGAGAGGGACACAAGCACAGATACGCAGTATTTT
CSVERDTSTDTQYF
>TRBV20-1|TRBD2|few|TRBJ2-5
TGCAGTGCTAGGCGGGGGGTGGAGACCCAGTACTTC
CSARRGVETQYF
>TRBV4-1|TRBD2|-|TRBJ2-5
TGCGCCAGCAGCCCCGAACTAGCGGGAGAGACCCAGTACTTC
CASSPELAGETQYF
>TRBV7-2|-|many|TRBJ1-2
TGTGCCAGCAGCTTAAGGGGTACCTATGGCTACACCTTC
CASSLRGTYGYTF
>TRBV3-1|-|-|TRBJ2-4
TGTGCCAGCAGCCAAGCAGGAGCCAAAAACATTCAGTACTTC
CASSQAGAKNIQYF
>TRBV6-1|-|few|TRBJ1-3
TGTGCCAGCAGGGGCACAGGGTCCCTAAACACCATATATTTT
CASRGTGSLNTIYF
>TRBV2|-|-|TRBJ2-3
TGTGCCAGCAGTGGTGGTTCAGATACGCAGTATTTT
CASSGGSDTQYF
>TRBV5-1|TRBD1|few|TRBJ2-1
TGCGCCAGCAGCTTAACGCAGGGGGTAGGACACAATGAGCAGTTCTTC
CASSLTQGVGHNEQFF
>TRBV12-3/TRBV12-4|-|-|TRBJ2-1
TGTGCCAGCAGAGGATTGTGGGGGCACGACAGGAAAACCTACAATGAGCAGTTCTTC
CASRGLWGHDRKTYNEQFF
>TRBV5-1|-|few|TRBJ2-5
TGCGCCAGCAGCTGGACGGGACATGGGGAGACCCAGTACTTC
CASSWTGHGETQYF
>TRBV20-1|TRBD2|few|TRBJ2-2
TGCAGTGCGCGACTAGCGGGGAGGAACACCGGGGAGCTGTTTTTT
CSARLAGRNTGELFF
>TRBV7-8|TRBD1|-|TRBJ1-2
TGTGCCAGCAGCCCTAGCAGGACAGGGGGGGGCTACACCTTC
CASSPSRTGGGYTF
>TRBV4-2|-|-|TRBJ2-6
TGTGCCAGCAGCCCGGACCGGAGCTCTGGGGCCAACGTCCTGACTTTC
CASSPDRSSGANVLTF
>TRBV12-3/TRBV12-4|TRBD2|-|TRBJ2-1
TGTGCCAGCAGTTTAGCCCTGCTAGCGGCATACAATGAGCAGTTCTTC
CASSLALLAAYNEQFF
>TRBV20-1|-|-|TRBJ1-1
TGCAGTGCAGCGTTAGAGAACACTGAAGCTTTCTTT
CSAALENTEAFF
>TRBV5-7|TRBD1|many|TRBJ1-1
TGTGCCAGCAGCTCCTGTCCCGGGACAGGGCGCAGTGAAGCTTTCTTT
CASSSCPGTGRSEAFF
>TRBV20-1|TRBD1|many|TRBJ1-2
TGCAGTGCGAGACATCTGGGGGACAGGGCTCTCTATGGCTACACCTTC
CSARHLGDRALYGYTF
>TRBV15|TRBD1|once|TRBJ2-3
TGTGCCACCAGCAGCACAGGGGCGGCCACAGATACGCAGTATTTT
CATSSTGAATDTQYF
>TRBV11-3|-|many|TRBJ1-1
TGTGCCAGCAGCCCGGGGGGGGCTCCAGCTTTCTTT
CASSPGGAPAFF
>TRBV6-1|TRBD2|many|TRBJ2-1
TGTGCCAGCACCCGATGGACTAGCGGGCTCGACAATGAGCAGTTCTTC
CASTRWTSGLDNEQFF
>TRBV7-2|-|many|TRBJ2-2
TGTGCCAGCAGCCGGCCCACTAACGACGGGGAGCTGTTTTTT
CASSRPTNDGELFF
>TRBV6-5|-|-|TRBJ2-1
TGTGCCAGCAGTTACAGCGCATACTCCTACAATGAGCAGTTCTTC
CASSYSAYSYNEQFF
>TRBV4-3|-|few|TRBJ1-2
TGCGCCAGCAGCCAAGAAGAGCGGGCAGGAGGTTATGGCTACACCTTC
CASSQEERAGGYGYTF
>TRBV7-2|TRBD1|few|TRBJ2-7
TGTGCCAGCAGCTTAGAAAGGACAGGGGCGACCTACGAGCAGTACTTC
CASSLERTGATYEQYF
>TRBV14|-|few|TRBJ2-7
TGTGCCAGCAGCCCTAGACAAAGCTCCTACGAGCAGTACTTC
CASSPRQSSYEQYF
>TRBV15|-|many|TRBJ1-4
TGTGCCACCAGCAGAGAAGGGGGAGATGAAAAACTGTTTTTT
CATSREGGDEKLFF
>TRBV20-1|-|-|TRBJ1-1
TGCAGTGCTAGGGTCGGCTACCAAGCTTTCTTT
CSARVGYQAFF
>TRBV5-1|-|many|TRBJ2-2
TGCGCCAGCAGCCTTGGACCGGCCGGGGAGCTGTTTTTT
CASSLGPAGELFF
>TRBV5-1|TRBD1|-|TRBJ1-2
TGCGCCAGCAGCTTGATCACCGGACAGGGAAGCTACACCTTC
CASSLITGQGSYTF
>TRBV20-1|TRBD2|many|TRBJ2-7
TGCAGTGCTAGATCCCCCCTTGGACTAGCGATCGAGCAGTACTTC
CSARSPLGLAIEQYF
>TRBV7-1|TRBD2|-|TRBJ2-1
TGTGCCAGCAGCTCCCCTGGGAGGAGGCTAGCGGGAGCCGATAGCTCCTACAATGAGCAGTTCTTC
CASSSPGRRLAGADSSYNEQFF
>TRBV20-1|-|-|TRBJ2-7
TGCAGCACATCGCACCAAGGGAGACGCTACGAGCAGTACTTC
CSTSHQGRRYEQYF
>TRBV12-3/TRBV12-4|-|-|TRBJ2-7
TGTGCCAGCAGTTTCGGGGCCTTCTACGAGCAGTACTTC
CASSFGAFYEQYF
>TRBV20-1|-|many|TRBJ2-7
TGCAGTGCTAAACGGGGGTACTACTCCTACGAGCAGTACTTC
CSAKRGYYSYEQYF
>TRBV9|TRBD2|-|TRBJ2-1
TGTGCCAGCAGCGTCGCGGGGGGGCCCGGCAATGAGCAGTTCTTC
CASSVAGGPGNEQFF
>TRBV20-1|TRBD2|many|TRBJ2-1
TGCAGTGCTAGAGTCAGCGGGAGGAGCTCCTACAATGAGCAGTTCTTC
CSARVSGRSSYNEQFF
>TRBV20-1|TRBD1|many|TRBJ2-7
TGCAGTGCTACCCGACAGGGGGCCTACGAGCAGTACTTC
CSATRQGAYEQYF